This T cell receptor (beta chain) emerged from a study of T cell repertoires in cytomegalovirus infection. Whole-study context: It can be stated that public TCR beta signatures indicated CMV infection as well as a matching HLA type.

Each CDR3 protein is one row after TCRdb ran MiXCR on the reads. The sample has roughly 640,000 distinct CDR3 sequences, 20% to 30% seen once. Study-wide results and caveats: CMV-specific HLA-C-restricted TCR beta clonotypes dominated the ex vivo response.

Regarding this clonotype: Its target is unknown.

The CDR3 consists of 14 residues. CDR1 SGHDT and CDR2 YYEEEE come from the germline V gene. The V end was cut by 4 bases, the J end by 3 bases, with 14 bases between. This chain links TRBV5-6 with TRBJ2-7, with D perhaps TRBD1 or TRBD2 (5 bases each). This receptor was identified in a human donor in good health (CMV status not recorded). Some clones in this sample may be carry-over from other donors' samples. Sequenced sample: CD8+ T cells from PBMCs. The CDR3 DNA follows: TGTGCCAGCAGCCTCAAGTGGGGGTACTACGAGCAGTACTTC. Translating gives CASSLKWGYYEQYF.